These 5 T cell receptor beta chains share one sample of origin, sequenced in a study of T cell responses to AZD1222 COVID-19 vaccine. TCRdb's copy holds only in-frame clones and misses some; the assay was immunoSEQ multiplex PCR. The table has under 150,000 clones, 85% to 95% seen once. The sample consisted of peripheral blood, taken on day 0 of AZD1222 vaccination. The receptors originated from an adult in good health.

The chain links TRBV5-1 to TRBJ1-6; D gene ambiguous. The CDR3 has 15 amino acids. From germline, CDR1 is SGHRS and CDR2 YFSETQ. V was trimmed by 3 bases and J by 4 bases, leaving 11 bases between them. Here the CDR3 reads CASSYGREYNSPLHF. The DNA of the CDR3 is TGCGCCAGCAGCTACGGACGGGAGTATAATTCACCCCTCCACTTT.

The J gene is TRBJ2-1, the V gene TRBV5-5; 9 bases are shared with TRBD1. V trimming: 5 bases; J trimming: 2 bases; junction bases outside the gene matches: 8. This CDR3 spans 16 amino acids. Germline V CDR1 and CDR2: SGHKS, YYEKEE (reference sequence). CDR3 coding DNA: TGTGCCAGCAGTCAGGGGGGACAGGGCGCCTACAATGAGCAGTTCTTC. Amino acid sequence: CASSQGGQGAYNEQFF.

The chain carries TRBV6-2 or TRBV6-3 and TRBJ2-7; D may be TRBD1 (5 bases). The germline V and J ends were trimmed by 6 bases and 3 bases, with 18 bases remaining between them. Germline lookup yields CDR1 MNHEY and CDR2 SVGEGT. The CDR3 is 15 amino acids. The CDR3 bases are TGTGCCAGCAGCACCGGTCAGGGAAATTACTACGAGCAGTACTTC. Residues: CASSTGQGNYYEQYF.

The chain couples TRBV5-4 to TRBJ2-3; D is possibly TRBD2 (7 bases). Per germline, CDR1 SGHNT and CDR2 YYREEE (reference sequence). Trimming shortened V by 4 bases and J by 2 bases, and 17 bases separated the two germline ends. This CDR3 is 16 amino acids long. This CDR3 reads CASSPLGGGVTDTQYF. The CDR3, as DNA: TGTGCCAGCAGCCCGTTAGGGGGGGGAGTCACAGATACGCAGTATTTT.

The chain uses TRBV18 and TRBJ1-5; 9 positions match TRBD1. The junction had 9 bases not matched to a gene; V was cut back by 6 bases and J by 15 bases. Germline CDR1 is KGHSH and CDR2 is LQKENI. This CDR3 has 12 amino acids. CDR3 in amino acids: CASSSQDRGVHF. DNA of the CDR3: TGTGCCAGCTCCAGTCAGGACAGGGGAGTGCATTTT. The variable domain in full, with the rest retrieved from reference TRBV18 and TRBJ1-5, is NAGVMQNPRHLVRRRGQEARLRCSPMKGHSHVYWYRQLPEEGLKFMVYLQKENIIDESGMPKERFSAEFPKEGPSILRIQQVVRGDSAAYFCASSSQDRGVHFGDGTRLSIL.